Sequencing of this TCR beta chain was carried out in a study of T cell changes during pregnancy in multiple sclerosis. The CDR3 consists of 17 residues. Germline CDR1 SGHAT, CDR2 FQNNGV. Trimming cost V 0 bases and J 6 bases, with 21 bases left between them. Sequencing used immunoSEQ multiplex PCR; TCRdb keeps in-frame clones, though not all of them. The sample contains around 59,000 clones, more than 85% of which appear only once. The chain couples TRBV11-2 to TRBJ2-7, with a possible D match to TRBD1 (6 bases). This sequence was found in a female donor with multiple sclerosis, enrolled in a pregnancy study. The input for sequencing was peripheral blood, taken in the first trimester of pregnancy. The CDR3 loop is CASSLDGGYKIQREQYF. CDR3 DNA: TGTGCCAGCAGCTTAGATGGGGGCTACAAGATCCAACGCGAGCAGTACTTC.